This paragraph covers one T cell receptor (beta chain) sequence. The antigen is not known. The sample comes from a study of cytomegalovirus exposure and HLA in healthy donors. With 60 Vbeta and 13 Jbeta primers, the PCR was carried out. Sequenced by immunoSEQ multiplex PCR; TCRdb stores in-frame clones only, minus some. The sample consists of some 130,000 clones, about three quarters of them appearing once. Study-wide findings and caveats: As a later analysis showed, a missense DCLRE1C variant was linked to trimming of TCR beta V- and J-genes. Accounts indicate the classifier identified cytomegalovirus status with strong specificity and sensitivity. A few V segments could not be told apart, such as TRBV6-2 and TRBV6-3, and were left out.

This CDR3 is built from 14 residues. Germline CDR1 reads MNHEY; CDR2 reads SMNVEV (reference sequence). V dropped 0 bases and J dropped 3 bases, with 8 bases sitting between them. The chain has TRBV27 and TRBJ1-2; D gene uncertain. The clonotype originates from a male donor in good health and CMV-seropositive. Sample: PBMCs. The CDR3 sequence is CASSLSRIDYGYTF. The DNA for the CDR3 is TGTGCCAGCAGTTTATCGAGAATCGACTATGGCTACACCTTC.